This T cell receptor beta chain was profiled in a study of cytomegalovirus exposure and HLA in healthy donors. Study-level findings and limits: Earlier findings revealed that most TCR beta V segments proved productive either about 90% or about 30% of the time. The availability of immune exposure information extended only to CMV serostatus.

Regarding this clone: Its specificity is not known.

The PCR employed 60 Vbeta primers together with 13 Jbeta primers. Sequencing was performed with immunoSEQ multiplex PCR; in TCRdb, only in-frame clones are kept and a portion is missing. The sample lists over 200,000 clones; 70% to 80% were seen once. What was sequenced was PBMCs. This TCR derives from a male donor in good health and CMV-seronegative.

The CDR3 region is CASSQLLANTGELFF. The CDR3, as DNA: TGTGCCAGCAGCCAGTTACTAGCGAACACCGGGGAGCTGTTTTTT. The gene calls are TRBV14 and TRBJ2-2, with a possible D match to TRBD2 (5 bases). CDR3 length: 15 amino acids. Per germline, CDR1 SGHDN and CDR2 FVKESK. Trimming pared 3 bases from V and 0 bases from J, leaving 8 bases between.